This is a list of T cell receptor beta chains from one sample in a study of CD8 T cells in ankylosing spondylitis. TCRdb re-derived calls from the 5' RACE reads in MiXCR, one entry per CDR3 protein. The sample lists a few hundred thousand distinct CDR3 sequences, 20% seen once, with about 4% in the top ten. Sample: blood, either unsorted or a sorted T cell fraction (not recorded which). These receptor sequences come from a female donor with ankylosing spondylitis or in good health (not recorded which). CDR3s leave out the opening cysteine and the closing phenylalanine or tryptophan. The order of the fields is V gene, J gene, clone size, CDR3 protein. Size is stated for part of the rows, as once, few or many counts, or as a class when the clone is expanded.

v_call: TRBV25-1
j_call: TRBJ2-7
clone_size: -
cdr3_aa: ASSGMGAYEQY

v_call: TRBV29-1
j_call: TRBJ2-3
clone_size: few
cdr3_aa: GGRVSTDTQY

v_call: TRBV12-3/TRBV12-4
j_call: TRBJ1-5
clone_size: few
cdr3_aa: ASRKQTGTNQPQH

v_call: TRBV27
j_call: TRBJ2-5
clone_size: few
cdr3_aa: ASSRIRGKETQY

v_call: TRBV20-1
j_call: TRBJ2-3
clone_size: few
cdr3_aa: SAQRRLGEDTQY

v_call: TRBV4-3
j_call: TRBJ2-1
clone_size: -
cdr3_aa: ASSQDLGSSYNEQF

v_call: TRBV27
j_call: TRBJ1-2
clone_size: -
cdr3_aa: ASSPGQPFYGYT

v_call: TRBV4-3
j_call: TRBJ2-1
clone_size: few
cdr3_aa: ASSQGALAGRGEQF

v_call: TRBV6-5
j_call: TRBJ2-7
clone_size: -
cdr3_aa: ASSYAGEAGYEQY

v_call: TRBV12-3/TRBV12-4
j_call: TRBJ1-5
clone_size: few
cdr3_aa: ASSLGTSNQPQH

v_call: TRBV6-1
j_call: TRBJ2-3
clone_size: few
cdr3_aa: ASRETGTVPTDTQY

v_call: TRBV7-2
j_call: TRBJ2-5
clone_size: -
cdr3_aa: MTTRTPSVQETQY

v_call: TRBV20-1
j_call: TRBJ1-2
clone_size: -
cdr3_aa: SAVGQNYGYT

v_call: TRBV7-9
j_call: TRBJ2-1
clone_size: -
cdr3_aa: ASSPTSQSYNEQF

v_call: TRBV25-1
j_call: TRBJ2-3
clone_size: many
cdr3_aa: ASSEYGREQDTQY

v_call: TRBV6-1
j_call: TRBJ2-2
clone_size: -
cdr3_aa: ASCKTGRGTGELF

v_call: TRBV29-1
j_call: TRBJ1-2
clone_size: -
cdr3_aa: SVERLDGYT

v_call: TRBV5-1
j_call: TRBJ2-5
clone_size: few
cdr3_aa: ASSSTTGAWETQY

v_call: TRBV20-1
j_call: TRBJ2-6
clone_size: few
cdr3_aa: SAQGGGAGANVLT

v_call: TRBV6-1
j_call: TRBJ1-2
clone_size: few
cdr3_aa: ATRGRDTNYGYT

v_call: TRBV12-3/TRBV12-4
j_call: TRBJ1-1
clone_size: many
cdr3_aa: ASSSLAEAF

v_call: TRBV12-3/TRBV12-4
j_call: TRBJ2-3
clone_size: -
cdr3_aa: ASSLPRPRGTQY

v_call: TRBV12-3/TRBV12-4
j_call: TRBJ1-2
clone_size: few
cdr3_aa: ASSFRGTWDGYT

v_call: TRBV12-3/TRBV12-4
j_call: TRBJ2-7
clone_size: few
cdr3_aa: ASSLRSDPYEQY

v_call: TRBV29-1
j_call: TRBJ2-7
clone_size: many
cdr3_aa: SAVTGTGEQY

v_call: TRBV7-2
j_call: TRBJ1-6
clone_size: -
cdr3_aa: ASSPDKYNSPLH

v_call: TRBV7-2
j_call: TRBJ2-2
clone_size: -
cdr3_aa: ASSFSLAGAGELF

v_call: TRBV6-1
j_call: TRBJ1-1
clone_size: few
cdr3_aa: ASSLPTGGTEAF

v_call: TRBV7-2
j_call: TRBJ2-1
clone_size: few
cdr3_aa: ASSRGRVGNNEQF

v_call: TRBV4-2
j_call: TRBJ1-5
clone_size: many
cdr3_aa: ASSLTGESNQPQH

v_call: TRBV27
j_call: TRBJ2-1
clone_size: -
cdr3_aa: ASSTPGTPSSYNEQF

v_call: TRBV29-1
j_call: TRBJ2-2
clone_size: few
cdr3_aa: SVEITAGTGELF

v_call: TRBV6-1
j_call: TRBJ2-1
clone_size: few
cdr3_aa: ASRWLAEINEQF

v_call: TRBV12-3/TRBV12-4
j_call: TRBJ1-2
clone_size: -
cdr3_aa: ASRPQGIVGYT

v_call: TRBV7-6
j_call: TRBJ2-3
clone_size: -
cdr3_aa: ASSLNEATQY

v_call: TRBV7-9
j_call: TRBJ2-4
clone_size: -
cdr3_aa: ASSDYPIRESKNIQY

v_call: TRBV5-1
j_call: TRBJ2-7
clone_size: -
cdr3_aa: ASSSGVYEQY

v_call: TRBV9
j_call: TRBJ1-5
clone_size: many
cdr3_aa: ASSGGGRDQPQH

v_call: TRBV20-1
j_call: TRBJ2-5
clone_size: once
cdr3_aa: SARDRGGRETQY

v_call: TRBV7-9
j_call: TRBJ2-3
clone_size: few
cdr3_aa: ASRAGDTQY

v_call: TRBV20-1
j_call: TRBJ2-5
clone_size: few
cdr3_aa: SARRGLAGVAGETQY

v_call: TRBV9
j_call: TRBJ2-1
clone_size: -
cdr3_aa: ASSVELLAGDRNEQF

v_call: TRBV9
j_call: TRBJ1-1
clone_size: -
cdr3_aa: ASSADWQVYAEAF

v_call: TRBV20-1
j_call: TRBJ1-1
clone_size: -
cdr3_aa: SATGVVMNTEAF

v_call: TRBV10-3
j_call: TRBJ2-1
clone_size: -
cdr3_aa: AISPAGDGYNEQF

v_call: TRBV7-2
j_call: TRBJ1-1
clone_size: few
cdr3_aa: ASSAQGADTEAF

v_call: TRBV29-1
j_call: TRBJ2-5
clone_size: few
cdr3_aa: SVGVAGDSGETQY

v_call: TRBV6-2/TRBV6-3
j_call: TRBJ2-3
clone_size: -
cdr3_aa: ASGRGGWSDTQY

v_call: TRBV4-3
j_call: TRBJ2-1
clone_size: few
cdr3_aa: ASSQDNARHNEQF